This paragraph covers one T cell receptor beta chain sequence. This clone came up once. Its antigen has not been determined. Base qualities are not recorded, but no much larger clone differs from it by a single base. The trial excluded patients who had a history of autoimmune disease or were on systemic immunosuppression. In every dose cohort, peripheral blood was drawn for TCR sequencing at baseline, cycle 4 day 1, and cycle 7 day 1. Samples came from an open-label, multicenter, first-in-human phase I dose-escalation trial of ivuxolimab. Adults with locally advanced or metastatic melanoma, renal cell, hepatocellular, or head and neck squamous cell carcinoma were enrolled in the trial. Before TCR sequencing, CD4+ T cells and CD8+ T cells from peripheral blood were sorted into separate populations. This entry belongs to a study of OX40 agonist ivuxolimab in advanced cancers. A note on the overall study: Ivuxolimab was a fully human IgG2 agonistic monoclonal antibody targeting the costimulatory receptor OX40 (CD134). Intravenous ivuxolimab was administered to patients every 2 weeks at six dose levels: 0.01, 0.1, 0.3, 1.5, 3 and 10 mg/kg. Of the roughly 54 dose-escalation patients, hepatocellular carcinoma was present in approximately 20, melanoma in approximately 15, renal cell carcinoma in 9 and head and neck cancer in 9. In the dose-escalation cohort, approximately 80% of patients were male, and the mean age was roughly 60 years with a range of roughly 23 to 79. Prior anti-PD-1, anti-PD-L1 or anti-CTLA-4 therapy was permitted, and approximately 41% of dose-escalation patients had received checkpoint inhibitors. Partial responses occurred in three dose-escalation patients, of whom one had hepatocellular carcinoma and two had cutaneous melanoma. The point of sequencing TCRbeta in the periphery was to test whether ivuxolimab changed TCR sequence diversity and drove clonal T-cell expansion. The paper covers the monotherapy dose-escalation part of the phase I ivuxolimab trial, which included N of about 56 patients. Beyond this particular receptor, the publication reports: In partial responders in the 0.1-3.0 mg/kg groups, normalized peripheral clonal expansion was found to be among the lowest, especially among CD8+ T cells. After ivuxolimab, CD8+ T cells had more expanded clones than CD4+ T cells on average. The antigen specificity of the clonally expanded peripheral T cells was not determined. Low levels of normalized T-cell clonal expansion were also seen in some patients who did not respond. Clonal expansion of both CD4+ and CD8+ blood T cells was observed from baseline to week 6 at doses 0.1 to 3.0 mg/kg.

Genomic DNA was isolated from the sorted cells so that the TCRbeta CDR3 region could be sequenced. TCRbeta CDR3 regions were sequenced using the immunoSEQ Assay. TCRdb stores this immuneACCESS table with in-frame sequences only. Part of the clones is absent; in the studies checked, under half of the shortfall reflects unresolved V genes, and no reason is known for the rest. Recorded for this sample are about 80,000 clones; approximately 85% of them occurred a single time. Around 2% of the sample is held by the ten biggest clonotypes. V loses 6 bases, J loses 3 bases, and the germline ends lie 12 bases apart. In the germline V gene, CDR1 corresponds to SGHAT and CDR2 to FQNNGV. The CDR3 spans 13 residues, from the cysteine through the phenylalanine. The entry retains the CDR3 DNA only, 39 bases that are in frame from base 1.

Sample: CD4+ or CD8+ T cells sorted from blood, taken in a trial of the OX40 agonist ivuxolimab. The TCR sequence derives from an adult with an advanced solid tumor such as melanoma, head and neck, liver or kidney cancer. The V and J genes are TRBV11-2 and TRBJ2-7, with the D gene too uncertain to name. The CDR3 protein is CASRKSGLYEQYF. The DNA sequence is as follows: TGTGCCAGCAGAAAGTCCGGGCTCTACGAGCAGTACTTC.